The TCR beta chain described here comes from a study of human T cells and chemical hapten exposure. Findings and caveats of the study: Positive correlation was observed between PT1 expanded TCR counts and patch test score. Expanded TCRs were compared with controls, and the expanded TCRs formed significantly more large CDR3 similarity clusters.

Trimming cost V 4 bases and J 2 bases, with 8 bases left between them. The CDR3 has 13 residues. This clonotype was detected once. Antigen unknown. TCRdb re-called the RACE reads through MiXCR, storing one row per CDR3 protein. The profile shows 55,000 to 75,000 distinct CDR3 sequences, 12% of them singletons. Time point meaning: patch test 3, about 24 weeks after DPC sensitization. The treatment was: therapeutic diphenylcyclopropenone sensitization with weekly scalp DPC. Patch tests were applied only after blood draws. Source: whole blood, taken in connection with sensitization to the hapten diphenylcyclopropenone (DPC). The TCR comes from a man younger than 45 with alopecia areata. Some clones in this sample may be carry-over from other donors' samples. This chain joins TRBV12-3 or TRBV12-4 and TRBJ1-2; no clear D. The CDR3 nucleotides read TGTGCCAGCAGTTCCCTGGAAAACTATGGCTACACCTTC. It translates to CASSSLENYGYTF.